This T cell receptor beta chain was recorded in a study of CD8+ T cells in alopecia areata. This CDR3 has 15 amino acids. V dropped 7 bases and J dropped 5; count of bases not matched to a gene: 10. Germline loops: CDR1 SQVTM, CDR2 ANQGSEA. Sequencing used cDNA as its template, made by extracting RNA and reverse transcribing it. The table came from immunoSEQ multiplex PCR; TCRdb's copy has only in-frame clones and leaves some out. The data hold about 99,000 clones, with approximately 52% observed a single time. What was sequenced was CD4+ T cells sorted from blood. This chain uses TRBV29-1 with TRBJ2-2; 10 bases are shared with TRBD1. The sequence came from a human donor in good health. CDR3 sequence (DNA): TGCAGCGGCACCTCTCCGGGACAGGGGACCGGGGAGCTGTTTTTT. Its protein product is CSGTSPGQGTGELFF.